This T cell receptor (beta chain) comes out of a study of T cell responses to AZD1222 COVID-19 vaccine. Clones were sequenced by immunoSEQ multiplex PCR, and TCRdb holds only the in-frame ones, with some missing. The data contain more than 15,000 clones, just under 90% of them singletons. The CDR3 contains 13 residues. Germline CDR1 MNHEY, CDR2 SVGAGI. The V and J ends lost 7 bases and 8 bases respectively, with 15 bases between them. This clone came up once. This sequence joins TRBV6-5 and TRBJ2-1; D may be TRBD2 (6 bases). This TCR was sampled from an adult who received the AZD1222 COVID-19 vaccine. Here the sequenced sample was peripheral blood, taken 28 days after the second AZD1222 dose. This CDR3 reads CASTPTSAHEQFF. The CDR3 DNA follows: TGTGCCAGCACCCCGACTAGTGCGCATGAGCAGTTCTTC.